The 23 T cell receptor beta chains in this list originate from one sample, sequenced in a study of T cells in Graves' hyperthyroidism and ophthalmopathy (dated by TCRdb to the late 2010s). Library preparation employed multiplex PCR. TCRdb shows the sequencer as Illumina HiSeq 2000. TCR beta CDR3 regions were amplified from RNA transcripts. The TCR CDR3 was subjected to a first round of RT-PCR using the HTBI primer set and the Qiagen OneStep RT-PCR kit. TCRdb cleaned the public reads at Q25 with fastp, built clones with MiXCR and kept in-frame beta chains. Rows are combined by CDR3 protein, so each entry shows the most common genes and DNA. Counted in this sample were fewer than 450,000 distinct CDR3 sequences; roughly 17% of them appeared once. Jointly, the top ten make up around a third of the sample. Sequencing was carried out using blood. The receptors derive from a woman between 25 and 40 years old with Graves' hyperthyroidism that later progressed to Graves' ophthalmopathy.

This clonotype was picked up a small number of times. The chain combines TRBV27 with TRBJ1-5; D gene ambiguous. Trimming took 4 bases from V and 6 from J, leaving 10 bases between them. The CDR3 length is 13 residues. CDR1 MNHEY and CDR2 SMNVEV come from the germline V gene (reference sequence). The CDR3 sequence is CASSSYGSQPQHF. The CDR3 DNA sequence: TGTGCCAGCAGTTCGTATGGATCTCAGCCCCAGCATTTT.

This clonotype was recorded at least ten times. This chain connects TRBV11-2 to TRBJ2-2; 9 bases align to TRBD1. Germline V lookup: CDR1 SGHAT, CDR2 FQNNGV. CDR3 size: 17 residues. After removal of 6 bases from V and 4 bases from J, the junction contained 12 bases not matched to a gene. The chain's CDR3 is CASSRRTGVDATGELFF. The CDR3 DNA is TGTGCCAGCAGTCGACGGACAGGGGTCGACGCCACCGGGGAGCTGTTTTTT.

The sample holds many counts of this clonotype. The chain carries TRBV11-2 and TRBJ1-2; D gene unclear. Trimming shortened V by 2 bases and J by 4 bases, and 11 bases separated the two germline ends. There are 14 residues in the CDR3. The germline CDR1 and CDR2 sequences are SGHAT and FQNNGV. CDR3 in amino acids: CASSLTRSGYGYTF. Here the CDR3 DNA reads TGTGCCAGCAGCTTAACCCGGTCGGGCTATGGCTACACCTTC.

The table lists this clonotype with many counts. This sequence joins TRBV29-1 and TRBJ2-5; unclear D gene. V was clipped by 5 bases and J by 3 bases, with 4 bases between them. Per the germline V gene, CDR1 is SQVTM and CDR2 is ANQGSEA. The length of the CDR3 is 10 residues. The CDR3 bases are TGCAGCGTTAGAAAAGAGACCCAGTACTTC. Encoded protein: CSVRKETQYF. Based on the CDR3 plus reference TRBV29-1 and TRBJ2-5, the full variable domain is SAVISQKPSRDICQRGTSLTIQCQVDSQVTMMFWYRQQPGQSLTLIATANQGSEATYESGFVIDKFPISRPNLTFSTLTVSNMSPEDSSIYLCSVRKETQYFGPGTRLLVL.

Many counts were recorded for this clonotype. CDR3 in amino acids: CATSNTGYNQPQHF. The CDR3 nucleotides read TGTGCCACCAGCAACACAGGGTACAATCAGCCCCAGCATTTT. The gene calls are TRBV15 and TRBJ1-5, with D tentatively TRBD1 (6 bases). Germline V gives CDR1 LNHNV, CDR2 YYDKDF (reference sequence). V shed 4 bases and J shed 3 bases, with 10 bases lying between them. The CDR3 length is 14 residues. Full variable domain (remainder filled in from reference TRBV15 and TRBJ1-5): DAMVIQNPRYQVTQFGKPVTLSCSQTLNHNVMYWYQQKSSQAPKLLFHYYDKDFNNEADTPDNFQSRRPNTSFCFLDIRSPGLGDTAMYLCATSNTGYNQPQHFGDGTRLSIL.

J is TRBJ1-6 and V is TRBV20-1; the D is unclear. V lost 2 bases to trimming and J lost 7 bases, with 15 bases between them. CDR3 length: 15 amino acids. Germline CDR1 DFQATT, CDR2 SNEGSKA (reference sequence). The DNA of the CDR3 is TGCAGTGCTAGACCAGTCGGTGACATCAATTCACCCCTCCACTTT. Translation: CSARPVGDINSPLHF.

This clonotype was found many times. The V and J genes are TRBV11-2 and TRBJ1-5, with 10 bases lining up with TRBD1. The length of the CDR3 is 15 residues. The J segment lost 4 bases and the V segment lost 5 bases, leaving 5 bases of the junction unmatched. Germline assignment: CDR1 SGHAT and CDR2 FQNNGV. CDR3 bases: TGTGCCAGCAGCAAAGGGACAGGGGATAATCAGCCCCAGCATTTT. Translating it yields CASSKGTGDNQPQHF.

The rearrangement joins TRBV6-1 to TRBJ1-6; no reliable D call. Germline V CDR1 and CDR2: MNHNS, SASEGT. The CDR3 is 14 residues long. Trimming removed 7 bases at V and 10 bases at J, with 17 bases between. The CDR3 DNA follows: TGTGCCAGCATCGACGGACGGGCGGGATCACCCCTCCACTTT. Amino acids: CASIDGRAGSPLHF.

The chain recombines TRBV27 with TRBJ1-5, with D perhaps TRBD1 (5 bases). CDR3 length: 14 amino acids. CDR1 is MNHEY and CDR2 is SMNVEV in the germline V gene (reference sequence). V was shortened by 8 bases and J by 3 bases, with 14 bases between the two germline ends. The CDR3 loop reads CASWGFRDNQPQHF. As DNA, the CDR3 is TGTGCCAGCTGGGGGTTCAGGGACAATCAGCCCCAGCATTTT.

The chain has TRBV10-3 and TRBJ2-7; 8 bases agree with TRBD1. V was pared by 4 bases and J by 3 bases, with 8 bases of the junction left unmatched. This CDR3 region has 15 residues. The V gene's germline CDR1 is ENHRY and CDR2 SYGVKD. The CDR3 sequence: CAISGGGQGGYEQYF. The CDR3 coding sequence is TGTGCCATCAGTGGGGGAGGACAGGGAGGCTACGAGCAGTACTTC.

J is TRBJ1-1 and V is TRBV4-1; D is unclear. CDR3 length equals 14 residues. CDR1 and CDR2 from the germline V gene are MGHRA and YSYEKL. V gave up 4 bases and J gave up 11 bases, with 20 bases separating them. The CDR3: CASSRVEPGRVAFF. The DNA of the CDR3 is TGCGCCAGCAGCCGCGTGGAGCCGGGTCGCGTCGCTTTCTTT.

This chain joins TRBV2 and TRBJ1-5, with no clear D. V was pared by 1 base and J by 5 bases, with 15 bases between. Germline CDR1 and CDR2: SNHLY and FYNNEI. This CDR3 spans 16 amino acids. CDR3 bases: TGTGCCAGCAGTGAAGGGGCGGGAGGAGGCCATCAGCCCCAGCATTTT. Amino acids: CASSEGAGGGHQPQHF. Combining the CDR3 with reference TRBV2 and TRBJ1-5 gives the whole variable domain EPEVTQTPSHQVTQMGQEVILRCVPISNHLYFYWYRQILGQKVEFLVSFYNNEISEKSEIFDDQFSVERPDGSNFTLKIRSTKLEDSAMYFCASSEGAGGGHQPQHFGDGTRLSIL.

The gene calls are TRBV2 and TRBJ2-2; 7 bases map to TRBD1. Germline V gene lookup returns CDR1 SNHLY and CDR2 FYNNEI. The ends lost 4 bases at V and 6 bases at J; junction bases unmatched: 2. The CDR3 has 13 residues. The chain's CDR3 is CASSAGGSGELFF. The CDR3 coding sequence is TGTGCCAGCAGTGCAGGGGGTTCCGGGGAGCTGTTTTTT.

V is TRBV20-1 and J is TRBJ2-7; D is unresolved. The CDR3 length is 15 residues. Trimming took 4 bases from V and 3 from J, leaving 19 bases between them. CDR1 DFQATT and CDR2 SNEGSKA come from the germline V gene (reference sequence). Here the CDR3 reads CSAIHAPTRSYEQYF. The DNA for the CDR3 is TGCAGTGCTATACACGCCCCGACCCGGAGCTACGAGCAGTACTTC.

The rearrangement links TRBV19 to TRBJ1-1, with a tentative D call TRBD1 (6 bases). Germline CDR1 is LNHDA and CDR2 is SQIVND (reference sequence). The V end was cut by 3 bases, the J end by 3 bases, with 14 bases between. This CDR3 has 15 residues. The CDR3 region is CASSIRGYGDTEAFF. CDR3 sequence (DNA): TGTGCCAGTAGTATTAGGGGGTACGGAGACACTGAAGCTTTCTTT.

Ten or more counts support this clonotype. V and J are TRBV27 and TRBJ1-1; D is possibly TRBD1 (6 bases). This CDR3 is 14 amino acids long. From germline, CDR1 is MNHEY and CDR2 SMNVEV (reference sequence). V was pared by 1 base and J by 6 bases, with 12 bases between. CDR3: CASSLFQGYAEAFF. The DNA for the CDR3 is TGTGCCAGCAGTTTATTCCAGGGGTATGCTGAAGCTTTCTTT.

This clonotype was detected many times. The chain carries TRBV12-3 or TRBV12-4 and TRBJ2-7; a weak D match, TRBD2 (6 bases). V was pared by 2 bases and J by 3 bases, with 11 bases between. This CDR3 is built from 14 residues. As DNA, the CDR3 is TGTGCCAGCAGTTTACAGGGTAGCGGCTACGAGCAGTACTTC. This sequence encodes CASSLQGSGYEQYF.

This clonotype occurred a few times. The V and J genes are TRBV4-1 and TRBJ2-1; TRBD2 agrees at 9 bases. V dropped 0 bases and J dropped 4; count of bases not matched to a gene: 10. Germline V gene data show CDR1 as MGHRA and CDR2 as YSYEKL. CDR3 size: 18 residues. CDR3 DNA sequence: TGCGCCAGCAGCCAAGATTACCGCGGGAGGGCCGGGTACAATGAGCAGTTCTTC. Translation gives CASSQDYRGRAGYNEQFF.

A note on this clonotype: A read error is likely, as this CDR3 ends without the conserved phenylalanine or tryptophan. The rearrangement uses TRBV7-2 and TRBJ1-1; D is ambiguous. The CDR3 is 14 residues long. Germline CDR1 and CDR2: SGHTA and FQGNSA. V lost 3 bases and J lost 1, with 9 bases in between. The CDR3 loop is CASSLGRRNTEAFL. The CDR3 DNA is TGTGCCAGCAGCTTGGGGAGGCGGAACACTGAAGCTTTCTTA.

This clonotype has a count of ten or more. The chain's CDR3 is CASSPTGTGFSETQYF. As DNA, the CDR3 is TGTGCCAGCAGTCCAACCGGGACAGGTTTCAGTGAGACCCAGTACTTC. The rearrangement uses TRBV12-3 or TRBV12-4 and TRBJ2-5; 8 nucleotides align to TRBD1. The CDR3 has 16 residues. The ends lost 5 bases at V and 5 bases at J; junction bases unmatched: 13.

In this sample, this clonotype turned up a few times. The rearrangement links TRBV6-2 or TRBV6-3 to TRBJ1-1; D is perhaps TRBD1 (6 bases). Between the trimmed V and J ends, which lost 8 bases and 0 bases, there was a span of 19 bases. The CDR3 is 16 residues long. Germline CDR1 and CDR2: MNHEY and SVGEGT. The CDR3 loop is CASAWYGDKLNTEAFF. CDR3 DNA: TGTGCCAGCGCTTGGTACGGGGACAAATTGAACACTGAAGCTTTCTTT.

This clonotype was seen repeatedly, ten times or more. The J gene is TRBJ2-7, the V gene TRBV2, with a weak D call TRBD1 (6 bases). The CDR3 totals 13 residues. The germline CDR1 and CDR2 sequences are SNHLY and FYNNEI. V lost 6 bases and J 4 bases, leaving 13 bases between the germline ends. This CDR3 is CASRVDREYEQYF. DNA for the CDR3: TGTGCCAGCAGGGTGGACAGAGAATACGAGCAGTACTTC.

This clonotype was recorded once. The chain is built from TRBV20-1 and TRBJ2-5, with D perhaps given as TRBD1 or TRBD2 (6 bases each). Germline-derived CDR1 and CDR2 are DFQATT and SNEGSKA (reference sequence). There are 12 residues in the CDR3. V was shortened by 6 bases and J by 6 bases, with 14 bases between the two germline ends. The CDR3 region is CSAQQRGQTQYF. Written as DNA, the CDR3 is TGCAGTGCCCAGCAACGGGGGCAGACCCAGTACTTC.